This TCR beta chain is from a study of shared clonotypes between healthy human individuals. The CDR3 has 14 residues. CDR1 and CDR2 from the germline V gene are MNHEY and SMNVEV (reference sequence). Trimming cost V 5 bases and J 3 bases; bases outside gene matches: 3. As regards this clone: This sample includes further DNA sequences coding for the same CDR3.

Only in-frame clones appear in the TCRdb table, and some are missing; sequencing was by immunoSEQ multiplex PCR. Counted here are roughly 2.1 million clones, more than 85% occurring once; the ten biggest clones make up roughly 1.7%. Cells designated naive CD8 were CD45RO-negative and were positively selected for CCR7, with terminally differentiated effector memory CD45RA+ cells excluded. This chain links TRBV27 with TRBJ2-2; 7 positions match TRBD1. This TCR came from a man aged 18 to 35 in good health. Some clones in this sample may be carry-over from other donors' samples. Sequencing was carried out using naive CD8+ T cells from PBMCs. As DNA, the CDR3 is TGTGCCAGCAGTCCCGACAGGGACACCGGGGAGCTGTTTTTT. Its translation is CASSPDRDTGELFF.